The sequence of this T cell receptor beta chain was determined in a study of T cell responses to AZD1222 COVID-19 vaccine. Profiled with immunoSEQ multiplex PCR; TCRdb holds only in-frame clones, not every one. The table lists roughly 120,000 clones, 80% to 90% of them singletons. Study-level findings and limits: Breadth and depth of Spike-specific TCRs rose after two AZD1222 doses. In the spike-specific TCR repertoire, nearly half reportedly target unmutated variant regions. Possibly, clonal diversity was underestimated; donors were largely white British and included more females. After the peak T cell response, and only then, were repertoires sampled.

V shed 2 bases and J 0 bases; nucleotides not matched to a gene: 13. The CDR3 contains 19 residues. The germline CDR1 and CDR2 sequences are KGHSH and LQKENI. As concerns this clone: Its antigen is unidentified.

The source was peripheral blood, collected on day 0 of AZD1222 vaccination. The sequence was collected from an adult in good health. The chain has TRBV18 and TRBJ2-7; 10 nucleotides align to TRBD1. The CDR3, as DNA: TGTGCCAGCTCACCATTGCAACCCGGGACAGGGGCCCGCTCCTACGAGCAGTACTTC. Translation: CASSPLQPGTGARSYEQYF.